This passage covers 10 T cell receptor beta chains from one sample sequenced in a study of control samples from healthy donors and cancer patients. Profiling relied on immunoSEQ multiplex PCR, and the TCRdb table lists in-frame clones only, not all of them. The sample yields under 80,000 clones, about 94% seen once. The sample consisted of blood. These TCRs come from a young woman in good health.

The CDR3 is CATSDGTEMGHIQYF. DNA of the CDR3: TGTGCCACCAGTGATGGGACGGAAATGGGGCACATTCAGTACTTC. The J gene is TRBJ2-4, the V gene TRBV24-1; D possibly matches TRBD1 or TRBD2 (5 bases each). CDR1 and CDR2 from the germline V gene are KGHDR and SFDVKD. The CDR3 consists of 15 residues. The V and J ends lost 3 bases and 8 bases respectively, with 16 bases between them.

V is TRBV19 and J is TRBJ2-3; 9 bases match TRBD2. V was clipped by 6 bases and J by 2 bases; unmatched bases: 12. Germline lookup yields CDR1 LNHDA and CDR2 SQIVND (reference sequence). This CDR3 is built from 17 residues. The CDR3 loop reads CASRRLGTSHPTDTQYF. CDR3 bases: TGTGCCAGTAGGCGTCTTGGGACTAGCCACCCCACAGATACGCAGTATTTT.

The sample holds one count of this clone. The V gene is TRBV18, the J gene TRBJ2-1; TRBD2 aligns across 14 bases. V shed 5 bases, J shed 8 bases, and the junction held 5 bases outside the gene matches. Germline CDR1 is KGHSH and CDR2 is LQKENI. The CDR3 totals 15 residues. The CDR3 sequence: CASSKTSGGAYEQFF. The CDR3 nucleotides read TGTGCCAGCTCAAAGACTAGCGGGGGGGCGTATGAGCAGTTCTTC.

The chain recombines TRBV12-5 with TRBJ2-5; 7 bases align to TRBD1. J gave up 5 bases and V 7 bases, and 7 bases lay outside the gene matches. CDR1 and CDR2 from the germline V gene are LGHNT and FRNRAP. The CDR3 extends over 13 amino acids. CDR3 nucleotide sequence: TGTGCTAGTGCCGGCGACAGGGAGGAGACCCAGTACTTC. It encodes CASAGDREETQYF. Full variable domain (rest looked up from reference TRBV12-5 and TRBJ2-5): DARVTQTPRHKVTEMGQEVTMRCQPILGHNTVFWYRQTMMQGLELLAYFRNRAPLDDSGMPKDRFSAEMPDATLATLKIQPSEPRDSAVYFCASAGDREETQYFGPGTRLLVL.

By sample fraction, this clone is medium-sized. The chain combines TRBV27 with TRBJ2-7, with D possibly being TRBD1 or TRBD2 (7 bases each). CDR3 length equals 18 residues. The germline CDR1 and CDR2 sequences are MNHEY and SMNVEV (reference sequence). Trimming shortened V by 6 bases and J by 3 bases, and 27 bases separated the two germline ends. CDR3 nucleotide sequence: TGTGCCAGCAGCACGACAGGGAGGGGTTCTAGAGTAGACTACGAGCAGTACTTC. Translated, it gives CASSTTGRGSRVDYEQYF.

This chain connects TRBV5-6 to TRBJ1-3; weak D call: TRBD1 (5 bases). CDR1 SGHDT and CDR2 YYEEEE come from the germline V gene. V lost 4 bases to trimming and J lost 6 bases, with 11 bases between them. There are 13 residues in the CDR3. This chain's CDR3 is CASSEGLENTIYF. In DNA form, the CDR3 reads TGTGCCAGCAGCGAGGGACTTGAAAACACCATATATTTT.

This clone was seen a single time. CDR3 sequence: CASSLWPSGGEETQYF. The CDR3 DNA sequence: TGTGCCAGCAGTTTATGGCCTAGCGGGGGGGAAGAGACCCAGTACTTC. The V and J genes are TRBV28 and TRBJ2-5; 12 nucleotides line up with TRBD2. J lost 3 bases, V lost 0 bases, and 2 bases had no gene match. Per germline, CDR1 MDHEN and CDR2 SYDVKM. This CDR3 comprises 16 residues.

The gene calls are TRBV2 and TRBJ2-3; D possibly corresponds to TRBD2 (6 bases). This CDR3 comprises 14 residues. Germline V CDR1 and CDR2: SNHLY, FYNNEI. The ends were cut back, 7 bases at V and 3 bases at J, with 14 bases in the middle. CDR3 in DNA: TGTGCCAGCAACAGGAGGGCACTAACAGATACGCAGTATTTT. As protein: CASNRRALTDTQYF.

V usage is TRBV19 and J usage is TRBJ1-5, with TRBD1 as a possible D gene (6 bases). The CDR3 contains 11 residues. The germline V gene encodes CDR1 LNHDA and CDR2 SQIVND (reference sequence). Trimming took off 6 bases at V and 7 bases at J, with 7 bases between the two ends. The CDR3 coding sequence is TGTGCCAGTAGAGGGGGGCAGCCCCAGCATTTT. It codes for CASRGGQPQHF.

The J gene is TRBJ1-6, the V gene TRBV6-5, with D possibly TRBD1 on 5 matching bases. V dropped 6 bases and J dropped 7 bases, with 13 bases sitting between them. Per germline, CDR1 MNHEY and CDR2 SVGAGI. The CDR3 runs to 14 residues. The CDR3 sequence is CASSTQANNSPLHF. CDR3 bases: TGTGCCAGCAGCACACAGGCTAACAATTCACCCCTCCACTTT.